This T cell receptor (beta chain) was sequenced during a study of T-cell memory formation after mild COVID-19. Overall study: Clusters were largely donor specific.

The CDR3 extends over 14 amino acids. V lost 5 bases and J lost 2, with 13 bases in between. Germline V gene lookup returns CDR1 SEHNR and CDR2 FQNEAQ (reference sequence). This clonotype was observed a few times. Its antigen is currently unknown. Findings and limits, study-wide: Detection of some responders pre-infection suggested pre-existing cross-reactive memory T cells participated.

Barcoded TCR alpha and TCR beta cDNA libraries with UMIs came from 5'RACE using constant-segment primers. Via MiXCR, TCRdb re-called the 5' RACE reads, giving one row per CDR3 protein. Of under 400,000 distinct CDR3 sequences listed, around 21% are singletons. The receptor comes from an adult woman who had mild COVID-19 (a few samples of this study predate the infection). Cell type and time point are not known. The J gene is TRBJ2-7, the V gene TRBV7-9; D tentatively reads TRBD1 or TRBD2 (5 bases each). The sample consisted of PBMCs or a T cell subset sorted from them (not recorded which). This CDR3 reads CASSQSVGAYEQYF. As DNA, the CDR3 is TGTGCCAGCAGCCAAAGTGTGGGGGCCTACGAGCAGTACTTC.